A single T cell receptor (beta chain) is shown here with its context. Per the authors' pipeline: Using reference gene primer amplification, nucleated cell counts were estimated. Sequencing was performed with immunoSEQ multiplex PCR; in TCRdb, only in-frame clones are kept and a portion is missing. That table furnishes V, J and clone size, whereas the DNA furnished D and trimming. The table has more than 300,000 clones, approximately 89% seen once; the top ten hold less than 2%. This entry comes from a study of blood T cell repertoires in COVID-19. Study overall: The analysed material was cDNA or gDNA that came from T cells, B-cell-depleted T cells, or PBMCs.

Germline assignment: CDR1 ENHRY and CDR2 SYGVKD. The ends were cut back, 0 bases at V and 5 bases at J, with 7 bases in the middle. The CDR3 is 14 residues long. This TCR derives from a woman aged 30 to 39 with COVID-19, enrolled during active disease. Sequenced: peripheral blood. V gene TRBV10-3 combines with J gene TRBJ2-2; D remains ambiguous. The CDR3 DNA is TGTGCCATCAGTGAGTCGAGAGATACCGGGGAGCTGTTTTTT. Its translation is CAISESRDTGELFF.